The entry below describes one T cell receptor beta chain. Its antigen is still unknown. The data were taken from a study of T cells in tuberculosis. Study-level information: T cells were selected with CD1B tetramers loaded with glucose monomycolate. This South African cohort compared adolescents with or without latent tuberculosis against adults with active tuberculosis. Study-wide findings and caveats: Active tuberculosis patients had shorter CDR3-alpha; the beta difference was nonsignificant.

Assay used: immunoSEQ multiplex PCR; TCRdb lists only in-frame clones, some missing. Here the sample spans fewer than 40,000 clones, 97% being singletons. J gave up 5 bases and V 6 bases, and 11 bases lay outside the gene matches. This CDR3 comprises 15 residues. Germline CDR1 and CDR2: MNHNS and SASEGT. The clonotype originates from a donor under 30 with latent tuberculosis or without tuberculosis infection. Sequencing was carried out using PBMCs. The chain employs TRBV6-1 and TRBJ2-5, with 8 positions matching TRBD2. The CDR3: CASSQLPGLGETQYF. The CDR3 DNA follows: TGTGCCAGCAGCCAGCTACCGGGACTAGGTGAGACCCAGTACTTC.